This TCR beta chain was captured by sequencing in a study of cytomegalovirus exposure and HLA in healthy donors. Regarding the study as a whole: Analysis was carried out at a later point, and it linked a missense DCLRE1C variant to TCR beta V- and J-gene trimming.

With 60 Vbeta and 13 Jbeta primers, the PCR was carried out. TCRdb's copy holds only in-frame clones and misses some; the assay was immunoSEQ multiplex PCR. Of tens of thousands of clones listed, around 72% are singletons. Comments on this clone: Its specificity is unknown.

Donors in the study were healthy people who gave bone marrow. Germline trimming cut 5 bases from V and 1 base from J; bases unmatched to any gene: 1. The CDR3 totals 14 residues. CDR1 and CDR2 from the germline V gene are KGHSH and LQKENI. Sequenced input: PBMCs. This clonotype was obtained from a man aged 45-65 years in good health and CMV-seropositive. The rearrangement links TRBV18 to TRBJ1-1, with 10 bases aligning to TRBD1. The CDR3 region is CASSRQGANTEAFF. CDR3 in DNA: TGTGCCAGCTCAAGACAGGGGGCGAACACTGAAGCTTTCTTT.